The 5 T cell receptor beta chains presented below share a single source sample, sequenced in a study of blood T cell repertoires in COVID-19. Here immunoSEQ multiplex PCR was the method, and the copy in TCRdb shows in-frame clones only, minus some. The table lists 80,000 to 100,000 clones, about 90% of them singletons. Sequencing input: peripheral blood. All receptors derive from a human donor in a cohort sampled during active COVID-19.

The chain employs TRBV28 and TRBJ2-7; D call uncertain. CDR1 is MDHEN, CDR2 SYDVKM, per germline. CDR3 length: 11 amino acids. Trimming left V 10 bases short and J 2 bases short, with 9 bases between. DNA for the CDR3: TGTGCCACCTCGGAGACCTACGAGCAGTACTTC. Encoded protein: CATSETYEQYF.

This chain joins TRBV5-4 and TRBJ2-7; weak D call: TRBD1 (5 bases). Germline assignment: CDR1 SGHNT and CDR2 YYREEE (reference sequence). Trimming removed 4 bases from V and 6 bases from J, with 14 bases in between. The CDR3 contains 13 residues. The CDR3 is CASSPLVGVEQYF. In nucleotides, the CDR3 is TGTGCCAGCAGCCCCCTAGTAGGGGTCGAGCAGTACTTC.

This clone was detected once. The genes are TRBV6-6 and TRBJ1-1, with a possible D match to TRBD1 (6 bases). The CDR3 extends over 14 amino acids. V was shortened by 2 bases and J by 1 base, with 8 bases between the two germline ends. Looked up from germline, CDR1 is MNHNY and CDR2 is SVGAGI (reference sequence). The CDR3 coding sequence is TGTGCCAGCAGTTACGGGGGCTGGAACACTGAAGCTTTCTTT. Translated, it gives CASSYGGWNTEAFF.

J is TRBJ2-7 and V is TRBV27; 7 nucleotides match TRBD2. This CDR3 has 15 amino acids. The junction had 10 bases not matched to a gene; V was cut back by 6 bases and J by 2 bases. CDR1 is MNHEY, CDR2 SMNVEV, per germline (reference sequence). The CDR3 nucleotides are TGTGCCAGCAGCATAGGGAGGGCCGGAGCCTACGAGCAGTACTTC. Protein sequence: CASSIGRAGAYEQYF.

The chain links TRBV19 to TRBJ2-7; 9 bases map to TRBD2. The CDR3 contains 14 residues. CDR1 and CDR2 from the germline V gene are LNHDA and SQIVND (reference sequence). J gave up 3 bases and V 6 bases, and 6 bases lay outside the gene matches. CDR3 residues: CASSSSGGFYEQYF. The CDR3 DNA sequence: TGTGCCAGTAGCAGTAGCGGGGGATTCTACGAGCAGTACTTC.